The 25 T cell receptor beta chains given below trace back to one sample, sequenced in a study of blood T cell repertoires in COVID-19. Libraries were prepared by immunoSEQ multiplex PCR; TCRdb keeps only in-frame clonotypes and omits some of them. This sample yields 150,000 to 170,000 clones, of which roughly 89% are seen a single time; around 0.55% belongs to the top ten. The material sequenced was peripheral blood. These receptors originate from a man aged 45-60 years with acute or convalescent COVID-19.

This chain links TRBV6-2 or TRBV6-3 with TRBJ1-1; D might be TRBD1 (6 bases). Germline values: CDR1 MNHEY, CDR2 SVGEGT. CDR3 length: 16 residues. The germline V and J ends were trimmed by 0 bases and 1 base, with 12 bases remaining between them. Here the CDR3 reads CASSYSTAGANTEAFF. The CDR3 DNA reads TGTGCCAGCAGTTACTCGACGGCAGGGGCGAACACTGAAGCTTTCTTT.

This rearrangement joins TRBV7-2 to TRBJ2-3; 7 bases agree with TRBD1. The germline CDR1 and CDR2 sequences are SGHTA and FQGNSA. J gave up 11 bases and V 1 base, and 9 bases lay outside the gene matches. The CDR3 has 14 amino acids. CDR3 sequence reads: CASSLGQGYKRQYF. The DNA of the CDR3 is TGTGCCAGCAGCTTAGGACAGGGCTACAAGAGGCAGTATTTT.

Details on this clone: At one boundary the junction diverges from the germline segment, which might be a read error. Other DNA sequences in this specimen translate into the identical CDR3. This chain links TRBV10-3 with TRBJ2-3, with D possibly matching TRBD1 (6 bases). CDR1 is ENHRY and CDR2 is SYGVKD in the germline V gene. The CDR3 has 13 amino acids. CDR3 sequence (DNA): TGTGCCATCAGTGGGCTGCGACAGGATACGCAATATTTT. Its translation is CAISGLRQDTQYF.

The J gene is TRBJ2-6, the V gene TRBV3-1 (or the pseudogene TRBV3-2), with TRBD1 as a possible D gene (5 bases). Germline assignment: CDR1 LGHDT and CDR2 YNNKEL (reference sequence). With 0 bases removed from V and 4 bases from J, the gap between germline ends came to 13 bases. This CDR3 spans 17 amino acids. In DNA form, the CDR3 reads TGTGCCAGCAGCCAAGATCCAGGGCGTAGGGGGGCCAACGTCCTGACTTTC. It translates to CASSQDPGRRGANVLTF.

This clone was observed once. The J gene is TRBJ1-1, the V gene TRBV6-1, with D perhaps TRBD1 (6 bases). The CDR3 runs 15 residues. From germline, CDR1 is MNHNS and CDR2 SASEGT. V dropped 0 bases and J dropped 10 bases, with 18 bases sitting between them. CDR3 coding DNA: TGTGCCAGCAGTGAAGCGCTTAGTACAGGGTATTCAGCTTTCTTT. Protein sequence: CASSEALSTGYSAFF.

CDR3 nucleotides: TGCGCCAGCAGCCTGTCTACCGGGACAGGGGTTCAGCCCCAGCATTTT. Its translation: CASSLSTGTGVQPQHF. The chain couples TRBV4-3 to TRBJ1-5; 10 positions agree with TRBD1. The germline CDR1 and CDR2 sequences are LGHNA and YSLEER. Trimming took 4 bases from V and 6 from J; bases not matched to a gene: 9. The CDR3 contains 16 residues.

This chain uses TRBV3-1 (or the pseudogene TRBV3-2) with TRBJ2-5; 12 bases agree with TRBD2. Germline-derived CDR1 and CDR2 are LGHDT and YNNKEL (reference sequence). This CDR3 has 16 residues. V shed 3 bases and J 4 bases; nucleotides not matched to a gene: 6. In DNA, the CDR3 is TGTGCCAGCAGCCATACGACTAGCGGGAGCCGAGAGACCCAGTACTTC. Its protein product is CASSHTTSGSRETQYF.

The gene calls are TRBV5-1 and TRBJ2-1, with a possible D match to TRBD2 (6 bases). CDR1 is SGHRS and CDR2 is YFSETQ in the germline V gene. The CDR3 is 16 amino acids. Trimming stripped 0 bases from V and 0 bases from J, with 10 bases between. CDR3 nucleotides: TGCGCCAGCAGCTTGGTGGGACTTGACTCCTACAATGAGCAGTTCTTC. This sequence encodes CASSLVGLDSYNEQFF.

The rearrangement links TRBV7-6 to TRBJ1-6; weak D call: TRBD1 (6 bases). Deletions cut 1 base from V and 7 bases from J, with 11 bases between. Per germline, CDR1 SGHVS and CDR2 FNYEAQ. The CDR3 extends over 15 amino acids. The CDR3 sequence: CASSLVGQGNSPLHF. Here the CDR3 DNA reads TGTGCCAGCAGCTTAGTGGGGCAGGGGAATTCACCCCTCCACTTT.

The chain recombines TRBV11-2 with TRBJ2-5, with 9 nucleotides matching TRBD1. This CDR3 comprises 14 residues. J was trimmed by 3 bases and V by 4 bases; bases with no gene match: 3. Germline CDR1 SGHAT, CDR2 FQNNGV. The CDR3 reads CASSSRQGEETQYF. The CDR3 DNA is TGTGCCAGCAGCTCCCGACAGGGGGAAGAGACCCAGTACTTC.

Written as DNA, the CDR3 is TGTGCCTGGAGTGAGGACGGGGTTACAGATACGCAGTATTTT. It is translated as CAWSEDGVTDTQYF. The chain recombines TRBV30 with TRBJ2-3; D perhaps matches TRBD2 (5 bases). Trimming cost V 1 base and J 3 bases, with 11 bases left between them. Germline-derived CDR1 and CDR2 are GTSNPN and SVGIG (reference sequence). The CDR3 covers 14 residues. Drawing the rest from reference TRBV30 and TRBJ2-3, the complete variable domain is SQTIHQWPATLVQPVGSPLSLECTVEGTSNPNLYWYRQAAGRGLQLLFYSVGIGQISSEVPQNLSASRPQDRQFILSSKKLLLSDSGFYLCAWSEDGVTDTQYFGPGTRLTVL.

The chain combines TRBV19 with TRBJ1-5, with 7 bases matching TRBD1. Germline V CDR1 and CDR2: LNHDA, SQIVND (reference sequence). This CDR3 spans 15 amino acids. Unmatched junction bases numbered 5, after V lost 6 bases and J lost 0 bases. The chain's CDR3 is CASRRQGNSNQPQHF. CDR3 coding DNA: TGTGCCAGTAGGCGACAGGGAAATAGCAATCAGCCCCAGCATTTT.

The gene calls are TRBV24-1 and TRBJ2-3; tentative D call: TRBD1 (5 bases). V was shortened by 8 bases and J by 6 bases, with 11 bases between the two germline ends. From germline, CDR1 is KGHDR and CDR2 SFDVKD. The CDR3 sequence is 12 residues long. CDR3 DNA: TGTGCCACCAAAAACTGGGGCGATACGCAGTATTTT. It translates to CATKNWGDTQYF.

The table lists this clone with a count of one. This chain links TRBV14 with TRBJ1-6; 8 bases map to TRBD1. With V trimmed by 5 bases and J by 3 bases, 9 bases remained unmatched. The CDR3 consists of 17 residues. In germline, CDR1 is SGHDN, CDR2 FVKESK. CDR3 nucleotides: TGTGCCAGCAGCATACACACCGGGACAGGCTATAATTCACCCCTCCACTTT. Protein sequence: CASSIHTGTGYNSPLHF. The variable domain in full, with the rest retrieved from reference TRBV14 and TRBJ1-6, is EAGVTQFPSHSVIEKGQTVTLRCDPISGHDNLYWYRRVMGKEIKFLLHFVKESKQDESGMPNNRFLAERTGGTYSTLKVQPAELEDSGVYFCASSIHTGTGYNSPLHFGNGTRLTVT.

The chain couples TRBV24-1 to TRBJ1-5; D is ambiguous. V lost 4 bases and J 4 bases, leaving 10 bases between the germline ends. The CDR3 spans 14 residues. Germline loops: CDR1 KGHDR, CDR2 SFDVKD. The CDR3 loop reads CATSELGRNQPQHF. As DNA, the CDR3 is TGTGCCACCAGTGAACTTGGGAGGAATCAGCCCCAGCATTTT.

The V and J genes are TRBV10-3 and TRBJ1-3; D remains ambiguous. Germline V gives CDR1 ENHRY, CDR2 SYGVKD. This CDR3 has 15 residues. V was clipped by 3 bases and J by 4 bases, with 13 bases between them. CDR3 coding DNA: TGTGCCATCAGTGAAGGACGGTCGGGGGGAAACACCATATATTTT. Protein product: CAISEGRSGGNTIYF.

This clone appeared a single time. The chain links TRBV18 to TRBJ1-2; 7 nucleotides match TRBD1. The CDR3 extends over 16 amino acids. Looked up from germline, CDR1 is KGHSH and CDR2 is LQKENI. J gave up 3 bases and V 2 bases, and 9 bases lay outside the gene matches. CDR3 loop: CASSPTDRVGDYGYTF. In nucleotides, the CDR3 is TGTGCCAGCTCACCAACAGACAGGGTTGGAGACTATGGCTACACCTTC.

This rearrangement joins TRBV18 to TRBJ2-1; TRBD2 is a possible D gene (6 bases). Germline CDR1 and CDR2: KGHSH and LQKENI. Trimming removed 1 base at V and 6 bases at J, with 10 bases between. The CDR3 sequence is 14 residues long. In DNA form, the CDR3 reads TGTGCCAGCTCACCACTGGGGGGTTTCAATGAGCAGTTCTTC. It is translated as CASSPLGGFNEQFF.

The J gene is TRBJ2-7, the V gene TRBV7-8; D perhaps matches TRBD2 (7 bases). The CDR3 covers 14 residues. The germline V gene encodes CDR1 SGHVS and CDR2 FQNEAQ. Trimming left V 5 bases short and J 3 bases short, with 14 bases between. CDR3 sequence: CASSPGAGVYEQYF. CDR3 nucleotide sequence: TGTGCCAGCAGCCCGGGGGCGGGAGTCTACGAGCAGTACTTC.

The chain employs TRBV7-9 and TRBJ2-5; no clear D gene. Trimming removed 1 base at V and 7 bases at J, with 13 bases between. Germline loops: CDR1 SEHNR, CDR2 FQNEAQ (reference sequence). CDR3 length equals 14 residues. The CDR3, as DNA: TGTGCCAGCAGCTTAGAGAGTAGCATTCTGACCCAGTACTTC. It is translated as CASSLESSILTQYF.

This clone was seen once. The same CDR3 arises from other DNA sequences in this sample as well. The chain recombines TRBV7-2 with TRBJ1-3; perhaps TRBD1 as D (5 bases). Per the germline V gene, CDR1 is SGHTA and CDR2 is FQGNSA. The CDR3 totals 13 residues. V was shortened by 1 base and J by 4 bases, with 5 bases between the two germline ends. CDR3 loop: CASSLGQGNTIYF. In nucleotides, the CDR3 is TGTGCCAGCAGCTTAGGACAGGGAAACACCATATATTTT.

This chain connects TRBV10-3 to TRBJ2-1; perhaps TRBD2 as D (5 bases). The CDR3 has 16 residues. Trimming stripped 0 bases from V and 0 bases from J, with 9 bases between. Germline values: CDR1 ENHRY, CDR2 SYGVKD. For the CDR3, the DNA is TGTGCCATCAGTGAGTCGAACCTAGCCTCCTACAATGAGCAGTTCTTC. It translates to CAISESNLASYNEQFF.

The CDR3 DNA is TGCAGCGTTGTAATAGGGGGCACAGATACGCAGTATTTT. Protein sequence: CSVVIGGTDTQYF. The chain carries TRBV29-1 and TRBJ2-3, with D maybe TRBD1 (5 bases). Germline CDR1 SQVTM, CDR2 ANQGSEA. V dropped 4 bases and J dropped 1 base, with 9 bases sitting between them. CDR3 size: 13 residues.

The CDR3, as DNA: TGCGCCAGCAGCCAAAAACTGTTGACAGGGGGGACAGATACGCAGTATTTT. The encoded protein is CASSQKLLTGGTDTQYF. The rearrangement joins TRBV4-1 to TRBJ2-3; TRBD1 aligns across 9 bases. The CDR3 is made up of 17 amino acids. The trim removed 2 bases at V and 3 bases at J, leaving 9 bases unmatched. From germline, CDR1 is MGHRA and CDR2 YSYEKL.

This clone has just one count. The rearrangement joins TRBV28 to TRBJ1-1, with D tentatively TRBD1 (6 bases). Trimming removed 6 bases at V and 0 bases at J, with 20 bases between. This CDR3 has 17 amino acids. The V gene's germline CDR1 is MDHEN and CDR2 SYDVKM. CDR3 region: CASSPTVIRGMNTEAFF. The CDR3 DNA follows: TGTGCCAGCAGCCCGACCGTTATCAGGGGAATGAACACTGAAGCTTTCTTT.